The 16 T cell receptor beta chains in this list originate from one sample, sequenced in a study of T cells in women clearing cervical HPV infection. Assay: immunoSEQ multiplex PCR; the TCRdb copy retains only in-frame clones and omits some. The sample has 34,000 or so clones. The source material was blood buffy coat. The receptors were sampled from a woman between 18 and 75 years old with a cervical HPV16 infection that either progressed to CIN3+ or cleared (not recorded which).

On this clone: Read data end 3 residues before the CDR3 end; the end is taken from the germline J gene. This sequence joins TRBV20-1 and TRBJ1-2, with 7 bases lining up with TRBD1. Trimming cost V 4 bases and J 6 bases; bases outside gene matches: 8. The CDR3 runs to 13 residues. CDR1 and CDR2 from the germline V gene are DFQATT and SNEGSKA (reference sequence). This CDR3 is CSANPTGVHGYTF. CDR3 DNA, as far as it was read: TGCAGTGCTAACCCAACAGGGGTCCATGGC.

Remarks on this clone: The read ends 3 residues shy of where the CDR3 ends; the end is completed using the germline J gene. This sequence joins TRBV6-1 and TRBJ1-5, with D perhaps matching TRBD1 (5 bases). Looked up from germline, CDR1 is MNHNS and CDR2 is SASEGT. The CDR3 runs to 15 residues. V lost 3 bases and J lost 4, with 13 bases in between. CDR3 residues: CASSEIEGWNQPQHF. The part of the CDR3 DNA that was read is TGTGCCAGCAGTGAGATAGAGGGGTGGAATCAGCCC.

CDR3 DNA (partial): TGCGCCAGCAGCTTGCCCGGACAGGGGGCCGTGGAGACC. Its protein is CASSLPGQGAVET. The full CDR3 protein is CASSLPGQGAVETQYF. The V and J genes are TRBV5-1 and TRBJ2-5, with 11 bases matching TRBD1. The CDR3 end is not reached by the read, which stops 3 residues before it; the germline J gene fills it in. The junction had 7 bases not matched to a gene; V was cut back by 1 base and J by 5 bases. Germline values: CDR1 SGHRS, CDR2 YFSETQ. CDR3 length: 16 amino acids.

Remarks on this clone: The CDR3 is cut off 3 residues early in the read; its end comes from the germline J gene. The chain links TRBV5-1 to TRBJ2-3; 8 positions match TRBD1. Germline V lookup: CDR1 SGHRS, CDR2 YFSETQ. The V and J ends lost 5 bases and 1 base, in that order; junction bases with no gene match: 3. CDR3 length equals 14 residues. CDR3 bases read: TGCGCCAGCAGTAAGGACAGGGGCACAGATACG. As protein: CASSKDRGTDT. The entire CDR3 protein is CASSKDRGTDTQYF.

With respect to this clone: The read ends 3 residues before the CDR3 terminus; that terminus is restored from the germline J gene. This chain joins TRBV20-1 and TRBJ1-2; unclear D gene. Trimming cost V 2 bases and J 7 bases, with 14 bases left between them. Germline CDR1 reads DFQATT; CDR2 reads SNEGSKA (reference sequence). The CDR3 totals 13 residues. The CDR3 region is CSARRQEGSGYTF. CDR3 bases read: TGCAGTGCTAGACGCCAGGAAGGTAGTGGC.

Notes on this clone: The read comes to an end 3 residues before the CDR3 does, leaving the germline J gene to fill in the end. V gene TRBV6-2 or TRBV6-3 combines with J gene TRBJ2-1, with 7 positions matching TRBD2. The V gene end was trimmed by 7 bases and the J gene end by 5 bases; junction bases not matched to a gene: 8. Looked up from germline, CDR1 is MNHEY and CDR2 is SVGEGT. This CDR3 is built from 14 residues. CDR3 DNA (partial): TGTGCCAGCATGGAACTAGCGAACAACAATGAG. Its translation is CASMELANNNE. The complete CDR3 sequence is CASMELANNNEQFF.

Regarding this clone: From the germline J gene comes the end of the CDR3, since the read stops 3 residues before it. V gene TRBV6-2 or TRBV6-3 combines with J gene TRBJ1-2; 7 bases line up with TRBD1. The CDR3 runs 12 residues. Germline V gene data show CDR1 as MNHEY and CDR2 as SVGEGT. The CDR3 sequence is CASSQRQGDYTF. CDR3 DNA, as far as it was read: TGTGCCAGCAGCCAACGACAGGGCGAC.

On this clone: The CDR3 end falls 3 residues outside the read, so it is completed with the germline J gene. V and J are TRBV5-1 and TRBJ1-2; TRBD1 aligns across 7 bases. The CDR3 has 13 residues. Germline values: CDR1 SGHRS, CDR2 YFSETQ. The CDR3 reads CASSFGDSPGYTF. The part of the CDR3 DNA that was read is TGCGCCAGCAGCTTTGGGGACAGCCCGGGC.

Worth noting for this clone: The read comes to an end 3 residues before the CDR3 does, leaving the germline J gene to fill in the end. The chain is built from TRBV14 and TRBJ1-2, with 7 bases matching TRBD1. Germline V gene sequence: CDR1 SGHDN, CDR2 FVKESK. The CDR3 loop spans 15 amino acids. The CDR3 DNA, read in part, is TGTGCCAGCAGTCGAACCCGACAGGGTCACGACGGC. Protein sequence: CASSRTRQGHDG. The entire CDR3 protein is CASSRTRQGHDGYTF.

As to this clone: The CDR3 end is not reached by the read, which stops 3 residues before it; the germline J gene fills it in. The chain carries TRBV2 and TRBJ2-3; 10 bases agree with TRBD1. CDR1 is SNHLY and CDR2 is FYNNEI in the germline V gene. The CDR3 is 13 residues long. CDR3 protein: CASGRTGGGTQYF. The CDR3 DNA, read in part, is TGTGCCAGCGGGAGGACAGGGGGAGGGACG.

Remarks on this clone: The read ends 3 residues before the CDR3 terminus; that terminus is restored from the germline J gene. The chain has TRBV2 and TRBJ2-7; no definite D call. This CDR3 is 12 amino acids long. V lost 3 bases, J lost 4 bases, and 7 bases lay in between. The germline CDR1 and CDR2 sequences are SNHLY and FYNNEI. The sequenced part of the CDR3 DNA is TGTGCCAGCAGTGATAAGCAATACGAG. Amino acids: CASSDKQYE. The full CDR3 protein reads CASSDKQYEQYF.

As for this clone: The read ends 3 residues before the CDR3 terminus; that terminus is restored from the germline J gene. The rearrangement uses TRBV5-6 and TRBJ1-2; tentatively, D is TRBD1 (5 bases). The V gene lost 1 base and the J gene lost 2 bases, with 9 bases spanning the gap. CDR1 and CDR2 from the germline V gene are SGHDT and YYEEEE. The CDR3 spans 14 residues. CDR3 sequence reads: CASSLLQGNYGYTF. The CDR3 bases that were read are TGTGCCAGCAGCTTGTTGCAGGGCAACTATGGC.

Remarks on this clone: Coverage ceases 3 residues before the CDR3 finishes, and the germline J gene fills in the end. V gene TRBV20-1 combines with J gene TRBJ2-1, with D perhaps matching TRBD2 (5 bases). This CDR3 region has 15 residues. Per germline, CDR1 DFQATT and CDR2 SNEGSKA (reference sequence). Trimming took off 6 bases at V and 9 bases at J, with 24 bases between the two ends. The CDR3: CSAPSLVQFVGEQFF. The DNA read from the CDR3 is TGCAGTGCGCCTAGCCTAGTCCAGTTTGTCGGTGAG.

CDR3: CASRDRVDYGYTF. CDR3 bases read: TGCGCCAGCCGGGACAGGGTCGACTATGGC. This chain connects TRBV10-1 to TRBJ1-2; 9 bases map to TRBD1. The read ends 3 residues early relative to the CDR3; the germline J gene fills the gap. CDR3 length: 13 residues. CDR1 and CDR2 from the germline V gene are WNHNN and SYGVQD (reference sequence). With 8 bases clipped from V and 3 bases from J, the junction kept 4 bases outside the gene matches.

In the case of this clone: The observed sequence ends 3 residues before the CDR3 terminus, with the missing tail filled in from the germline J gene. The chain recombines TRBV20-1 with TRBJ2-7, with a tentative D call TRBD1 (7 bases). Germline V gene data show CDR1 as DFQATT and CDR2 as SNEGSKA (reference sequence). Trimming removed 5 bases from V and 3 bases from J, with 17 bases in between. This CDR3 comprises 14 residues. The sequenced part of the CDR3 DNA is TGCAGTGCTCCCAGGTCAGGGGGGAACTACGAG. Amino acids: CSAPRSGGNYE. The whole CDR3 reads CSAPRSGGNYEQYF.

Remarks on this clone: The CDR3 goes on 3 residues after the read ends, and that part is filled in from the germline J gene. The chain combines TRBV19 with TRBJ2-7; maybe TRBD1 (6 bases). Trimming pared 5 bases from V and 2 bases from J, leaving 16 bases between. The CDR3 extends over 15 amino acids. Germline assignment: CDR1 LNHDA and CDR2 SQIVND (reference sequence). The CDR3 sequence is CASSPTGTIPYEQYF. The CDR3 DNA, read in part, is TGTGCCAGTAGTCCTACCGGGACAATCCCCTACGAG.